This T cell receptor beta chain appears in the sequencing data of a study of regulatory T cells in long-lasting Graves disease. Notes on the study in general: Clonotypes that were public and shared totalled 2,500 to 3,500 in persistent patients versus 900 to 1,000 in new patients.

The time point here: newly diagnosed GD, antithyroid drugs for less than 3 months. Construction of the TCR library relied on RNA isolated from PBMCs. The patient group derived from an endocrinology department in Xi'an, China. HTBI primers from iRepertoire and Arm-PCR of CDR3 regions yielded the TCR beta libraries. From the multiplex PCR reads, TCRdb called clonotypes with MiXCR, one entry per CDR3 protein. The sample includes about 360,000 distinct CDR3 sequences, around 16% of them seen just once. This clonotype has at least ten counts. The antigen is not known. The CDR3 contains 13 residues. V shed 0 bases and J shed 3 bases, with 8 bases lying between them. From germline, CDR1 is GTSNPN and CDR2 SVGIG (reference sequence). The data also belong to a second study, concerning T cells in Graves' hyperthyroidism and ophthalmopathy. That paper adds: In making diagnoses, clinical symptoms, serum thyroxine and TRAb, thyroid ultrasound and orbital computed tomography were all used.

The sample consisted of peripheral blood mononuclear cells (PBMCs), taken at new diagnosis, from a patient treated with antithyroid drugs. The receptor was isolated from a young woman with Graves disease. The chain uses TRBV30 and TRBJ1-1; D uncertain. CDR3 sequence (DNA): TGTGCCTGGAGTGTACGAGGCGACACTGAAGCTTTCTTT. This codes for CAWSVRGDTEAFF.